A selection of T cell receptor beta chains follows, all from one sample in a study of T cells after yellow fever vaccination. TCRdb independently ran MiXCR on the 5' RACE reads; one entry per CDR3 protein. The profile shows approximately 32,000 distinct CDR3 sequences, approximately 4.4% of them singletons. Source: CD8+ T cells sorted from PBMCs, taken 5 days after the yellow fever booster vaccination. The receptors originated from a man younger than 45 who received the YFV17D yellow fever vaccine. CDR3s include the opening cysteine and the closing phenylalanine or tryptophan.

V,J,CDR3
TRBV29-1,TRBJ1-2,CSVEDVAGTYGYTF
TRBV23-1,TRBJ2-1,CASSPGTPYNEQFF
TRBV9,TRBJ2-2,CASSVSRQVSSGELFF
TRBV12-3/TRBV12-4,TRBJ2-7,CASSFSRSYEQYF
TRBV6-2/TRBV6-3,TRBJ1-1,CASSTTENTEAFF
TRBV2,TRBJ2-7,CASSQGQGITYEQYF
TRBV5-4,TRBJ2-1,CASSFQSSYNEQFF
TRBV7-7,TRBJ1-1,CASSLALNTEAFF
TRBV6-5,TRBJ2-3,CASSYAGVTDTQYF
TRBV29-1,TRBJ2-1,CSVSSSGRVYEQFF
TRBV5-1,TRBJ2-2,CASSLTPGGGANTGELFF
TRBV7-2,TRBJ2-7,CASSSKAHEQYF
TRBV20-1,TRBJ1-1,CSASVKGMDTEAFF
TRBV3-1,TRBJ1-2,CASSPSGYGYTF
TRBV6-1,TRBJ1-4,CASSSSGQPNEKLFF
TRBV12-3/TRBV12-4,TRBJ1-2,CASSLRGSGGYTF
TRBV12-3/TRBV12-4,TRBJ2-3,CASSLAPPTQYF
TRBV6-1,TRBJ2-3,CASSPGLGDTDTQYF